The sequence of this T cell receptor (beta chain) was determined in a study of cytomegalovirus exposure and HLA in healthy donors. The study's findings and limits: Earlier findings revealed that most TCR beta V segments proved productive either about 90% or about 30% of the time. Reportedly, diagnosis of cytomegalovirus status by the classifier showed high specificity and sensitivity. Most of the CMV-associated TCR beta chains (in a later analysis) appeared to be HLA-restricted.

PCR amplification relied on 60 Vbeta primers (plus 13 Jbeta primers). Clones were sequenced by immunoSEQ multiplex PCR, and TCRdb holds only the in-frame ones, with some missing. The repertoire holds roughly 120,000 clones, with roughly four fifths as singletons. Points on this clone: What it binds is not known.

Germline V lookup: CDR1 GTSNPN, CDR2 SVGIG (reference sequence). CDR3 size: 11 residues. With 5 bases clipped from V and 4 bases from J, the junction kept 2 bases outside the gene matches. The chain recombines TRBV30 with TRBJ2-7, with TRBD1 matching 7 bases. The sample was PBMCs. The sequence was obtained from a woman in her thirties or forties in good health and CMV-seropositive. The CDR3, as DNA: TGTGCCTGGGAGACAGGGTACGAGCAGTACTTC. As protein: CAWETGYEQYF.